This T cell receptor (beta chain) appears in the sequencing data of a study of CD8 T cells in ankylosing spondylitis. Study-level points and caveats: Previous work reported some of these motif variants in the synovial fluid and blood of reactive arthritis.

Germline-derived CDR1 and CDR2 are DFQATT and SNEGSKA (reference sequence). CDR3 length equals 15 residues. After removal of 2 bases from V and 3 bases from J, the junction contained 7 bases not matched to a gene. Making use of molecular barcodes, quantitative 5'-RACE generated TCR beta libraries. One entry per CDR3 protein, called by TCRdb with MiXCR from the 5' RACE reads. The sample records around 230,000 distinct CDR3 sequences, over 7% being singletons. This clonotype showed up many times. Its antigen is unidentified. The sequence came from a female donor with ankylosing spondylitis or in good health (not recorded which). The sample consisted of blood, either unsorted or a sorted T cell fraction (not recorded which). The rearrangement joins TRBV20-1 to TRBJ2-5; 9 bases line up with TRBD2. CDR3 in DNA: TGCAGTGCTAGAAGGGCGGGGGGGTTCGAAGAGACCCAGTACTTC. Its protein product is CSARRAGGFEETQYF.